A selection of T cell receptor beta chains follows, all from one sample in a study of lymphopenia after photon versus proton radiotherapy. The repertoire was sequenced with immunoSEQ multiplex PCR; TCRdb's copy has only in-frame clones and lacks some. This table holds 25,000 to 30,000 clones, 81% found once. Source: peripheral blood, taken from a patient treated with photon-based radiotherapy. These receptors were taken from a man aged 45-60 years with gastric cancer. Each CDR3 is given with its conserved first and last residue. Each record gives: D gene, clone size, J gene, V gene, CDR3 DNA, CDR3 protein. A D gene is named only where the DNA matches it firmly. A row's size may be missing; if present it is once, few, many or a size class.

-,-,TRBJ1-2,TRBV18,TGTGCCAGCTCACCACCGGAGGGGAGTAACTATGGCTACACCTTC,CASSPPEGSNYGYTF
-,few,TRBJ2-7,TRBV10-1,TGCGCCAGCAGCGCACAGGGATTGGGATACGAGCAGTACTTC,CASSAQGLGYEQYF
-,once,TRBJ1-4,TRBV5-1,TGCGCCAGCAGCTTGGGGGCAGGCTTCAATGAAAAACTGTTTTTT,CASSLGAGFNEKLFF
TRBD2,-,TRBJ2-3,TRBV2,TGTGCCAGCAGGGGGACTAGCGGGGGGAATACGCAGTATTTT,CASRGTSGGNTQYF
-,-,TRBJ2-3,TRBV10-3,TGTGCCATCAGTGAGTCGACGCCCGGAGCGGATACGCAGTATTTT,CAISESTPGADTQYF
-,-,TRBJ1-2,TRBV29-1,TGCAGCGTTTCCTCGACCGGCAGGGAAAATGGCTACACCTTC,CSVSSTGRENGYTF
-,-,TRBJ1-1,TRBV5-1,TGCGCCAGCAGCCCCGAGACCATAAGAACTGAAGCTTTCTTT,CASSPETIRTEAFF
-,-,TRBJ2-3,TRBV19,TGTGCCAGGAGAACGACGGTTCACACAGATACGCAGTATTTT,CARRTTVHTDTQYF
-,-,TRBJ2-1,TRBV7-6,TGTGCCAGCAGCCGACCGGGGGGCCCTGGCAATGAGCAGTTCTTC,CASSRPGGPGNEQFF
-,-,TRBJ2-3,TRBV2,TGTGCCAGCTTGTTGAGGGCCACAGATACGCAGTATTTT,CASLLRATDTQYF
-,-,TRBJ1-1,TRBV6-6,TGTGCCAGCAGTCCCTTACGGGGGACTGAAGCTTTCTTT,CASSPLRGTEAFF
-,-,TRBJ1-1,TRBV18,TGTGCCAGCTCACCAGTTGGGGAGACTGAAGCTTTCTTT,CASSPVGETEAFF
-,-,TRBJ1-2,TRBV12-5,TGTGCTAGTGGTTTGTTCCTGGGGGGGCTCTATGGCTACACCTTC,CASGLFLGGLYGYTF
TRBD1,few,TRBJ1-6,TRBV5-1,TGCGCCAGCAGCCTAAAGGACAGGGGGTCGAGTTGGGATTCACCCCTCCACTTT,CASSLKDRGSSWDSPLHF
-,-,TRBJ2-3,TRBV9,TGTGCCAGCAGCATAAGACCGGGGGATACGCAGTATTTT,CASSIRPGDTQYF
-,-,TRBJ2-2,TRBV10-1,TGCGCCAGCAGGCCCTCGTGGGAAGGGGACACCGGGGAGCTGTTTTTT,CASRPSWEGDTGELFF
TRBD1,-,TRBJ1-3,TRBV11-3,TGTGCCAGCAGCCCAGGACAGGGGCCAGGAAACACCATATATTTT,CASSPGQGPGNTIYF
-,-,TRBJ1-5,TRBV18,TGTGCCAGCTCGCTACAAGCTGCATTCAGCCAGCCCCAGCATTTT,CASSLQAAFSQPQHF
-,-,TRBJ2-5,TRBV12-5,TGTGCTAGTGGTTTGCTACCGGACGGTGAGGGTTGGAGCTCCCAAGAGACCCAGTACTTC,CASGLLPDGEGWSSQETQYF
TRBD2,-,TRBJ2-1,TRBV4-3,TGCGCCAGCGCGGGGGTGTTCGGTGAGCAGTTCTTC,CASAGVFGEQFF
-,few,TRBJ2-7,TRBV7-2,TGTGCCAGCACCCCGGACGGTTCCTACGAGCAGTACTTC,CASTPDGSYEQYF
-,-,TRBJ2-7,TRBV6-5,TGTGCCAGCAGTTACGGGAACGGGGATTACGAGCAGTACTTC,CASSYGNGDYEQYF
-,few,TRBJ2-2,TRBV6-6,TGTGCCAGCAGGGGGGAAGGGGACACCGGGGAGCTGTTTTTT,CASRGEGDTGELFF
-,-,TRBJ1-6,TRBV5-1,TGCGCCAGCAGCTTCCAGGGGAATAATTCACCCCTCCACTTT,CASSFQGNNSPLHF
-,-,TRBJ1-5,TRBV19,TGTGCCACGACACTCCGGACAGCTTATAGCAATCAGCCCCAGCATTTT,CATTLRTAYSNQPQHF
-,-,TRBJ2-5,TRBV14,TGTGCCAGCAGCCAGAGAGGGACGGAGGGGACCCAGTACTTC,CASSQRGTEGTQYF
-,-,TRBJ2-3,TRBV20-1,TGCAGTGCTAAATCGTTGGATACGCAGTATTTT,CSAKSLDTQYF
-,-,TRBJ2-7,TRBV28,TGTGCCAGCAGCCTAACAGGGAACTCCTACGAGCAGTACTTC,CASSLTGNSYEQYF
-,few,TRBJ1-1,TRBV12-5,TGTGCTAGTGGTTTGGTACAGTTAAACCTTGGGTTCCGCACCGTTCCGCAGTCCGAAGCTTTCTTT,CASGLVQLNLGFRTVPQSEAFF
TRBD2,-,TRBJ2-7,TRBV2,TGTGCCAGCAGTGAGGCCGCAGGGACTACTTACGAGCAGTACTTC,CASSEAAGTTYEQYF
-,-,TRBJ1-1,TRBV4-3,TGCGCCAGCAGCCAGACCGGGAGAGGAGACACTGAAGCTTTCTTT,CASSQTGRGDTEAFF
-,-,TRBJ2-5,TRBV11-2,TGTGCCAGCAGCTTAGTCCCGGGGCGCCCAGAGACCCAGTACTTC,CASSLVPGRPETQYF
-,-,TRBJ1-1,TRBV7-2,TGTGCCAGCAGCTCCTACATAGGCGGGTCTGAAGCTTTCTTT,CASSSYIGGSEAFF